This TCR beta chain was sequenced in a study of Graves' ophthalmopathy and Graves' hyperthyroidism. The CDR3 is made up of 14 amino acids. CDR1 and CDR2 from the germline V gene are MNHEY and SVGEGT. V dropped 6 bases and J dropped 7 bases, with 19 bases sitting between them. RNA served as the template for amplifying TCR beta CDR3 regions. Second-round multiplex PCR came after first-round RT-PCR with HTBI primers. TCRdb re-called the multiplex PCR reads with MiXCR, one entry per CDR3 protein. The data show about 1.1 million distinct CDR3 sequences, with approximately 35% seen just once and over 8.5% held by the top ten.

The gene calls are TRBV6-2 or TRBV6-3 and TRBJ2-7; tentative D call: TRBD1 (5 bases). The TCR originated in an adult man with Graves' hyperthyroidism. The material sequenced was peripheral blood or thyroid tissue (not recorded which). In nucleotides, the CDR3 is TGTGCCAGCAGCCAGCCAGGGTCTGGCCGGGAGCAGTACTTC. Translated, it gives CASSQPGSGREQYF.